This T cell receptor beta chain was observed in a study of OX40 agonist ivuxolimab in advanced cancers. Findings and caveats of the study: Clonal expansion among partial responders at 0.1-3.0 mg/kg ranked near the lowest. Certain nonresponding patients likewise had low normalized T-cell clonal expansion.

Method: immunoSEQ multiplex PCR; TCRdb's copy keeps in-frame clones and lacks some. The sample comprises about 8,700 clones, 88% of which are singletons, and roughly a sixth rests with the top ten. Points on this clone: The antigen remains unidentified.

CDR3 length equals 15 residues. Germline CDR1 is MGHRA and CDR2 is YSYEKL. The germline V and J ends were trimmed by 2 bases and 3 bases, with 12 bases remaining between them. The chain couples TRBV4-1 to TRBJ2-3, with D possibly being TRBD2 (5 bases). This clonotype was sampled from an adult with an advanced solid tumor such as melanoma, head and neck, liver or kidney cancer. The sample was CD4+ or CD8+ T cells sorted from blood, taken in a trial of the OX40 agonist ivuxolimab. This CDR3 is CASSQTPLGTDTQYF. CDR3 coding DNA: TGCGCCAGCAGCCAAACCCCACTAGGAACAGATACGCAGTATTTT.